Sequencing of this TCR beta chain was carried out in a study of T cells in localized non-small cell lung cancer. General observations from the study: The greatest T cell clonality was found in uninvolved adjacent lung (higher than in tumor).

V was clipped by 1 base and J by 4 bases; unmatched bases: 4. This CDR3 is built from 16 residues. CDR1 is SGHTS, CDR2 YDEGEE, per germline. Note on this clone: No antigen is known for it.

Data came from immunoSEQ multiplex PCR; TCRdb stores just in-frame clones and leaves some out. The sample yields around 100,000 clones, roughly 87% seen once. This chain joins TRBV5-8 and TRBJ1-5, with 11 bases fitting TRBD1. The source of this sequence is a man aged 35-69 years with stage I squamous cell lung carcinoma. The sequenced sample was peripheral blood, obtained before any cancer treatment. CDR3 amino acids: CASSLRTGGGNQPQHF. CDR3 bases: TGTGCCAGCAGCTTGAGGACAGGGGGCGGAAATCAGCCCCAGCATTTT.